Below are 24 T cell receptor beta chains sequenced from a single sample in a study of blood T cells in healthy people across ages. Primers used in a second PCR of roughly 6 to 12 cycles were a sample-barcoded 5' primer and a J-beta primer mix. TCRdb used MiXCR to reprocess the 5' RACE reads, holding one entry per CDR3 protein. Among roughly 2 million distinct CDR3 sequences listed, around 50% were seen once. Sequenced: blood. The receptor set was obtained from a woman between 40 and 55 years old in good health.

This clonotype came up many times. This CDR3 is CASSPQGGGTDTQYF. The CDR3 nucleotides are TGTGCCAGCAGCCCCCAGGGGGGGGGCACAGATACGCAGTATTTT. V gene TRBV7-2 combines with J gene TRBJ2-3; tentatively, D is TRBD1 or TRBD2 (7 bases each). Germline V gene lookup returns CDR1 SGHTA and CDR2 FQGNSA. CDR3 size: 15 residues. V was cut by 5 bases and J by 1 base, with 13 bases left in between.

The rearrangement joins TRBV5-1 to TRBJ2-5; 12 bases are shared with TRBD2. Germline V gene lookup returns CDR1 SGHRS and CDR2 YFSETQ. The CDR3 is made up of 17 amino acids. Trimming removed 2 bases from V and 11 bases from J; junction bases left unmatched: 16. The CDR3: CASSFDASGGEVYEQYF. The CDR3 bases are TGCGCCAGCAGCTTCGATGCTAGCGGGGGGGAAGTGTATGAGCAGTACTTC.

The CDR3 reads CAIRSPRLSSTDTQYF. DNA for the CDR3: TGTGCCATCAGATCCCCCCGATTGAGTAGCACAGATACGCAGTATTTT. This chain connects TRBV6-2 or TRBV6-3 to TRBJ2-3, with D unclear. CDR1 MNHEY and CDR2 SVGEGT come from the germline V gene. This CDR3 contains 16 residues. With 10 bases removed from V and 0 bases from J, the gap between germline ends came to 20 bases.

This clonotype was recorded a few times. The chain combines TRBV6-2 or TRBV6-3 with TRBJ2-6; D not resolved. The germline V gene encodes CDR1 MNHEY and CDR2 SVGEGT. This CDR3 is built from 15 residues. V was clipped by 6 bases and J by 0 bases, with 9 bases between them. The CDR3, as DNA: TGTGCCAGCAGGAGACATTCCTCTGGGGCCAACGTCCTGACTTTC. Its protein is CASRRHSSGANVLTF.

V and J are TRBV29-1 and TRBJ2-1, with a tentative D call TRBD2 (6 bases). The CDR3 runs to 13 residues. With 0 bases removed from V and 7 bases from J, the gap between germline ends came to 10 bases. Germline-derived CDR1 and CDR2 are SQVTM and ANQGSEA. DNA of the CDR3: TGCAGCGTTGAAGATCCGGGGGTGAATGAGCAGTTCTTC. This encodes CSVEDPGVNEQFF.

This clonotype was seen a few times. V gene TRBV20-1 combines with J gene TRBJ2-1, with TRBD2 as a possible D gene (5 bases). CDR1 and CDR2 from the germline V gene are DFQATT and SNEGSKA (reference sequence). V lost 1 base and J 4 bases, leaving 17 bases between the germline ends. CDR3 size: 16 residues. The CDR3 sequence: CSARVIPLRGYNEQFF. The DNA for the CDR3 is TGCAGTGCTAGAGTCATACCCCTCCGGGGTTACAATGAGCAGTTCTTC.

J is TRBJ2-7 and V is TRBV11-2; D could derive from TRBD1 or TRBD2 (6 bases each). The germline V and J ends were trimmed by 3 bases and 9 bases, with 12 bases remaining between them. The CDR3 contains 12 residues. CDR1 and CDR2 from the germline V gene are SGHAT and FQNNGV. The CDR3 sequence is CASSLGGLLQYF. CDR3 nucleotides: TGTGCCAGCAGCTTGGGGGGCCTCTTGCAGTACTTC. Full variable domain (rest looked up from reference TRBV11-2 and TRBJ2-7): EAGVAQSPRYKIIEKRQSVAFWCNPISGHATLYWYQQILGQGPKLLIQFQNNGVVDDSQLPKDRFSAERLKGVDSTLKIQPAKLEDSAVYLCASSLGGLLQYFGPGTRLTVT.

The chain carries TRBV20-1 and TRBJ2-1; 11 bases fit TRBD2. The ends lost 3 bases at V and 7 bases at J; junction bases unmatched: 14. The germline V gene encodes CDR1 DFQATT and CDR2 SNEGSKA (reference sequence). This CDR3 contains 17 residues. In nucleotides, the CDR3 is TGCAGTGCTAGGCTAGCGGGGGGCCCCCTCCTGGAAAATGAGCAGTTCTTC. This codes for CSARLAGGPLLENEQFF.

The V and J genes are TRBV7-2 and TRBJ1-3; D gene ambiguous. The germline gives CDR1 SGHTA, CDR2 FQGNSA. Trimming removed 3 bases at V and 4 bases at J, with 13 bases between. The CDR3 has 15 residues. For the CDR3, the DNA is TGTGCCAGCAGCTTTTTAGGCGCGCAAGGAAACACCATATATTTT. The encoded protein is CASSFLGAQGNTIYF.

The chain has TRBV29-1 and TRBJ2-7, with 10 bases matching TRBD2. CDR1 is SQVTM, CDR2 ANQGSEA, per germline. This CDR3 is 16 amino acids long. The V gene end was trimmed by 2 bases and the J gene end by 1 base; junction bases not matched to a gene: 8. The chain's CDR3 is CSVELLLAGASYEQYF. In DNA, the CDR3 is TGCAGCGTTGAACTCCTCCTAGCGGGGGCGTCCTACGAGCAGTACTTC.

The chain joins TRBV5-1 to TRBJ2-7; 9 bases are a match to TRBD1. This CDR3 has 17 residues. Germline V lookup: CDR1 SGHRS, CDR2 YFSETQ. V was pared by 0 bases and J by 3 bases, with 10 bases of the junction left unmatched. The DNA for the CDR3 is TGCGCCAGCAGCTTGGCCTTGGTGACAGGGGGAATCTACGAGCAGTACTTC. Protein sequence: CASSLALVTGGIYEQYF.

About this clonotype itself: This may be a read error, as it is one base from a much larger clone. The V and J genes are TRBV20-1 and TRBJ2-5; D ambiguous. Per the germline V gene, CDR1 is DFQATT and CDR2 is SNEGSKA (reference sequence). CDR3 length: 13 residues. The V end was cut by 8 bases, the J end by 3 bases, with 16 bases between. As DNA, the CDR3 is TGCAGTACTATCTTGCGGAATGAAGAGACCCAGTACTTC. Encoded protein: CSTILRNEETQYF.

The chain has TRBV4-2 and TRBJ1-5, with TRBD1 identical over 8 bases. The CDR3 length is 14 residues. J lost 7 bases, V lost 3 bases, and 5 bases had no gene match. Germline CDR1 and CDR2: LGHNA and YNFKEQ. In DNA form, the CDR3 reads TGTGCCAGCAGCCAGAACGACAGGGGACAGCCCCAGCATTTT. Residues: CASSQNDRGQPQHF.

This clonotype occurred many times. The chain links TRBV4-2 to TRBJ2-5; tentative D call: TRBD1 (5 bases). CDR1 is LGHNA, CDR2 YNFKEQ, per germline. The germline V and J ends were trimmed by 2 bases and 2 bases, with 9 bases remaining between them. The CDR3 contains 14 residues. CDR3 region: CASSQPGLQETQYF. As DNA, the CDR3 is TGTGCCAGCAGCCAACCAGGGTTACAAGAGACCCAGTACTTC.

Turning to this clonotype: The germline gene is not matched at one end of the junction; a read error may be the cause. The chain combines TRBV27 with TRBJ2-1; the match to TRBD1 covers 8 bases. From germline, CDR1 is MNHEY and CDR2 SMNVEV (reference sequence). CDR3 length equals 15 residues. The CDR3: CAGSFRTGRDNEQFF. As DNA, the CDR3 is TGTGCCGGCAGTTTTCGGACAGGGAGAGACAATGAGCAGTTCTTC.

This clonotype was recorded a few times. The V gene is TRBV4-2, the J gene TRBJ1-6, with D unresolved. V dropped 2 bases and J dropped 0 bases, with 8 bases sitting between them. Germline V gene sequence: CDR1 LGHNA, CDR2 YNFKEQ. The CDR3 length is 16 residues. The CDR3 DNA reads TGTGCCAGCAGCCAATACGGGAGCTCCTATAATTCACCCCTCCACTTT. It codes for CASSQYGSSYNSPLHF.

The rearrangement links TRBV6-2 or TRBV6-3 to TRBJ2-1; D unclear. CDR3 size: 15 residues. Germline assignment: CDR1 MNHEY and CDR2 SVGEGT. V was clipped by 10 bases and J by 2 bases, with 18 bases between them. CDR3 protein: CATTLAAPTYNEQFF. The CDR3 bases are TGTGCCACAACTTTGGCGGCGCCCACCTACAATGAGCAGTTCTTC.

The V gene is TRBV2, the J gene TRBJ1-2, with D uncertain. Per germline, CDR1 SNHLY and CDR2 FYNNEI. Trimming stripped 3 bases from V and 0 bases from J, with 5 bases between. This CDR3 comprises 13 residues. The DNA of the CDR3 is TGTGCCAGCAGTGAGCCCGCTAACTATGGCTACACCTTC. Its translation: CASSEPANYGYTF. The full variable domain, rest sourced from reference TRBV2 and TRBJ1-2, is EPEVTQTPSHQVTQMGQEVILRCVPISNHLYFYWYRQILGQKVEFLVSFYNNEISEKSEIFDDQFSVERPDGSNFTLKIRSTKLEDSAMYFCASSEPANYGYTFGSGTRLTVV.

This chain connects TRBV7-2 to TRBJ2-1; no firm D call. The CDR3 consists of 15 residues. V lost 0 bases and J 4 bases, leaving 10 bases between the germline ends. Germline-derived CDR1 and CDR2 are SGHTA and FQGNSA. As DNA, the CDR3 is TGTGCCAGCAGCTTAGCGTTCAGCGATTACAATGAGCAGTTCTTC. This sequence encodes CASSLAFSDYNEQFF.

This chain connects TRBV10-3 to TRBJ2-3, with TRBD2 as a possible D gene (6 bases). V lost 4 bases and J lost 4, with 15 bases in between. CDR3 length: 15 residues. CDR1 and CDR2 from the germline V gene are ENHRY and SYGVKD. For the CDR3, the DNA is TGTGCCATCAGTGGGGCCGGGGGTAGTGCAGATACGCAGTATTTT. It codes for CAISGAGGSADTQYF.

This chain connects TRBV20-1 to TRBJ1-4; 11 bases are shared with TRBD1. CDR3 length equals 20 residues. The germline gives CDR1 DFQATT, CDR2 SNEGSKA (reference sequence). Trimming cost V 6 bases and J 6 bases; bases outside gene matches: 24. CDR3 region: CSALPSKDRGLTHAYEKLFF. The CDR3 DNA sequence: TGCAGTGCCCTCCCCTCGAAGGACAGGGGGCTTACTCACGCGTATGAAAAACTGTTTTTT.

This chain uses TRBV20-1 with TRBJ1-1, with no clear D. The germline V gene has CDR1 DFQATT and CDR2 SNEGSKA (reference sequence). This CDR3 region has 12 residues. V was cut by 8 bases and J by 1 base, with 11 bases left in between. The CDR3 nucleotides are TGCAGTCCGGGTTTGCCGAACACTGAAGCTTTCTTT. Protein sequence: CSPGLPNTEAFF.

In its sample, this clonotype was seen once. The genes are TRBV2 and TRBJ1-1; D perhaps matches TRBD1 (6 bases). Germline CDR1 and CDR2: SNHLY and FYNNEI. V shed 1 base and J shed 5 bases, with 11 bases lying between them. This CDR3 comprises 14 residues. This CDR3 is CASSEDAGATEAFF. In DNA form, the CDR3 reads TGTGCCAGCAGTGAAGACGCAGGGGCGACTGAAGCTTTCTTT.

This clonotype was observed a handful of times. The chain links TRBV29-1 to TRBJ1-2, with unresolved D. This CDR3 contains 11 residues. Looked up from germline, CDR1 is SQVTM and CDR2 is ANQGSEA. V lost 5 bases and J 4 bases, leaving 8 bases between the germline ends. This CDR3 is CSVSTLYGYTF. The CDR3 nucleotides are TGCAGCGTTTCGACCCTCTATGGCTACACCTTC.